This is a list of T cell receptor beta chains from one sample in a study of T cell responses to AZD1222 COVID-19 vaccine. The data were produced by immunoSEQ multiplex PCR, yet TCRdb's version contains in-frame clones alone and is incomplete. The repertoire holds approximately 150,000 clones, roughly nine tenths seen once, with about 1.5% in the top ten. The specimen was peripheral blood, collected on day 0 of AZD1222 vaccination. The receptor source for this set is an adult in good health. Each CDR3 is given with its conserved first and last residue. Fields, in order: V gene, D gene, J gene, clone size, CDR3 DNA, CDR3 protein. The D gene is left open where the match is weak. The listing skips clone size in some rows; elsewhere it reads once, few, many or a size class.

V gene: TRBV2
D gene: TRBD2
J gene: TRBJ2-7
clone size: NA
CDR3 DNA: TGTGCCAGCAGTGACGCTAGCGGGAGGGCCCACGAGCAGTACTTC
CDR3 protein: CASSDASGRAHEQYF

V gene: TRBV6-5
D gene: TRBD1
J gene: TRBJ1-4
clone size: NA
CDR3 DNA: TGTGCCAGCAGTTATCGGGACAGGGGTGGTGAAAAACTGTTTTTT
CDR3 protein: CASSYRDRGGEKLFF

V gene: TRBV9
D gene: TRBD1
J gene: TRBJ2-1
clone size: NA
CDR3 DNA: TGTGCCAGCAGCGTCCGGGACAGGGCTCACAATGAGCAGTTCTTC
CDR3 protein: CASSVRDRAHNEQFF

V gene: TRBV18
D gene: NA
J gene: TRBJ1-3
clone size: NA
CDR3 DNA: TGTGCCAGCTCATCATCCGATACTGGAAACACCATATATTTT
CDR3 protein: CASSSSDTGNTIYF

V gene: TRBV11-2
D gene: TRBD1
J gene: TRBJ1-6
clone size: NA
CDR3 DNA: TGTGCCAGCAGCTTCCTGACAGGGGGTTATAATTCACCCCTCCACTTT
CDR3 protein: CASSFLTGGYNSPLHF

V gene: TRBV4-2
D gene: TRBD2
J gene: TRBJ2-3
clone size: NA
CDR3 DNA: TGTGCCAGCAGCCCGGGAGGAGCGGGGGCCACAGATACGCAGTATTTT
CDR3 protein: CASSPGGAGATDTQYF

V gene: TRBV13
D gene: NA
J gene: TRBJ2-7
clone size: NA
CDR3 DNA: TGTGCCAGCAGCTTAAAGACTAGAGGGGAGCAGTACTTC
CDR3 protein: CASSLKTRGEQYF

V gene: TRBV7-2
D gene: NA
J gene: TRBJ1-2
clone size: NA
CDR3 DNA: TGTGCCAGCAGCTTCGGACAAATCACTAACTATGGCTACACCTTC
CDR3 protein: CASSFGQITNYGYTF

V gene: TRBV6-6
D gene: TRBD1
J gene: TRBJ1-1
clone size: NA
CDR3 DNA: TGTGCCAGCAGTCACACCGGGACAGGGACCCTGAACACTGAAGCTTTCTTT
CDR3 protein: CASSHTGTGTLNTEAFF

V gene: TRBV7-2
D gene: NA
J gene: TRBJ2-2
clone size: NA
CDR3 DNA: TGTGCCAGCAGCTTATCCGGGGTATCGATTACCGGGGAGCTGTTTTTT
CDR3 protein: CASSLSGVSITGELFF

V gene: TRBV9
D gene: NA
J gene: TRBJ1-2
clone size: NA
CDR3 DNA: TGTGCCAGCAGCTCCCCGGGGGGGGGACATGGAGGGAATGGCTACACCTTC
CDR3 protein: CASSSPGGGHGGNGYTF

V gene: TRBV27
D gene: NA
J gene: TRBJ2-3
clone size: once
CDR3 DNA: TGTGCCAGCAGTTTCAGGGTCGCGGATACGCAGTATTTT
CDR3 protein: CASSFRVADTQYF

V gene: TRBV6-5
D gene: NA
J gene: TRBJ1-6
clone size: NA
CDR3 DNA: TGTGCCAGCAGTTACTCGATAGTTGAGGGCCCCCTCCACTTT
CDR3 protein: CASSYSIVEGPLHF

V gene: TRBV21-1
D gene: NA
J gene: TRBJ1-4
clone size: NA
CDR3 DNA: TGTGCCAGCAGCAAAGCGCGCCAGGGGTTGGAAAAACTGTTTTTT
CDR3 protein: CASSKARQGLEKLFF

V gene: TRBV5-1
D gene: NA
J gene: TRBJ2-5
clone size: once
CDR3 DNA: TGCGCCAGCAGCCCGACGGGGCAGTTTCAAGAGACCCAGTACTTC
CDR3 protein: CASSPTGQFQETQYF

V gene: TRBV29-1
D gene: TRBD1
J gene: TRBJ1-1
clone size: NA
CDR3 DNA: TGCAGCGTTGTAACAGGGGTCACTGAAGCTTTCTTT
CDR3 protein: CSVVTGVTEAFF

V gene: TRBV4-1
D gene: TRBD1
J gene: TRBJ1-1
clone size: many
CDR3 DNA: TGCGCCAGCAGCCAAAGGACAGGGCTGATGAAATCTGAAGCTTTCTTT
CDR3 protein: CASSQRTGLMKSEAFF

V gene: TRBV18
D gene: TRBD2
J gene: TRBJ2-1
clone size: NA
CDR3 DNA: TGTGCCAGCTCACCGACTAGCGGGGGGAATTCCTACAATGAGCAGTTCTTC
CDR3 protein: CASSPTSGGNSYNEQFF

V gene: TRBV7-2
D gene: TRBD1
J gene: TRBJ1-2
clone size: NA
CDR3 DNA: TGTGCCAGCAGCTCCTCCGGGACAGGGGGCTATGGCTACACCTTC
CDR3 protein: CASSSSGTGGYGYTF

V gene: TRBV5-4
D gene: NA
J gene: TRBJ1-1
clone size: few
CDR3 DNA: TGTGCCAGCAGCCCGGCGGGGAACCACCTCCAAGCTTTCTTT
CDR3 protein: CASSPAGNHLQAFF

V gene: TRBV20-1
D gene: NA
J gene: TRBJ2-1
clone size: few
CDR3 DNA: TGCAGTGCTAGTGCCCCTGGATCCTCCTACAATGAGCAGTTCTTC
CDR3 protein: CSASAPGSSYNEQFF

V gene: TRBV4-3
D gene: TRBD1
J gene: TRBJ2-7
clone size: NA
CDR3 DNA: TGCGCCAGCAGCCAAGTTTCAGGGGGTAACTACGAGCAGTACTTC
CDR3 protein: CASSQVSGGNYEQYF

V gene: TRBV7-9
D gene: NA
J gene: TRBJ1-1
clone size: NA
CDR3 DNA: TGTGCCAGCAGCTTTATCGGGGGAATGAACACTGAAGCTTTCTTT
CDR3 protein: CASSFIGGMNTEAFF

V gene: TRBV28
D gene: NA
J gene: TRBJ2-1
clone size: NA
CDR3 DNA: TGTGCCAGCGGAGGGGGGTCTCGTTCCCACGAGCAGTTCTTC
CDR3 protein: CASGGGSRSHEQFF

V gene: TRBV28
D gene: NA
J gene: TRBJ1-2
clone size: NA
CDR3 DNA: TGTGCCAGCAGTTTAAGCAGGAGCTCCTGGGATGGCTACACCTTC
CDR3 protein: CASSLSRSSWDGYTF

V gene: TRBV28
D gene: TRBD1
J gene: TRBJ1-2
clone size: once
CDR3 DNA: TGTGCCAGCAGTTACGAGGACAGGGTGCATGGCTACACCTTC
CDR3 protein: CASSYEDRVHGYTF

V gene: TRBV11-2
D gene: NA
J gene: TRBJ2-3
clone size: NA
CDR3 DNA: TGTGCCAGCAGCCAAAGGACAGACGGACTTGGAGATACGCAGTATTTT
CDR3 protein: CASSQRTDGLGDTQYF

V gene: TRBV6-5
D gene: NA
J gene: TRBJ1-6
clone size: NA
CDR3 DNA: TGTGCCAGCAGTTTCCCCGGGGGAAGCAATTCACCCCTCCACTTT
CDR3 protein: CASSFPGGSNSPLHF